This T cell receptor beta chain was profiled in a study of siplizumab effects on memory and regulatory T cells. The data were produced by immunoSEQ multiplex PCR, yet TCRdb's version contains in-frame clones alone and is incomplete. The table includes 100,000 or so clones, roughly 94% detected once. Germline assignment: CDR1 MNHEY and CDR2 SVGAGI. This CDR3 has 13 amino acids. The V and J ends lost 0 bases and 5 bases respectively, with 7 bases between them. A remark on this clone: Its antigen is not identified.

Study-wide findings and caveats: The suppressive capacity of proliferating Tregs from siplizumab cultures remained unconfirmed.

This sequence joins TRBV6-5 and TRBJ1-2, with unresolved D. The sequenced material came from Tregs sorted from blood. This TCR came from a human donor in good health. Written as DNA, the CDR3 is TGTGCCAGCAGTTACTCGAGAGAGTATGGCTACACCTTC. It is translated as CASSYSREYGYTF.